This T cell receptor beta chain stems from a study of blood T cells in healthy people across ages (dated by TCRdb to the mid-2010s). Study-wide context: In model experiments, roughly one uniquely barcoded TCR beta cDNA molecule per two T cells was captured by template switching. The study measured age-related changes in TCR beta repertoire diversity using deep sequencing normalized with unique cDNA molecular identifiers. The donors were split into four age groups: young (average around 15 years), middle-aged (nearly 40), aged (roughly 65) and long-lived (approximately 80). To avoid experimental bias, donors of different ages were randomly spread across the sequencing lanes. For two donors (one aged 18 to 30 and one aged 80 or older), the study analyzed two additional independent replicas of 1 million unique cDNA reads from the same blood draw.

Library preparation employed 5' RACE. Sequencing used an Illumina HiSeq 2500. A second PCR of about 6 to 11 cycles was run with a J-beta primer mix and a sample-barcoded 5' primer. Each TCR beta cDNA molecule received a unique molecular identifier from a template-switch 5' adaptor carrying 12 random nucleotides. Each sample yielded at least 2.5 million CDR3-containing paired-end reads. The Mint cDNA synthesis kit, primed by a TRBC-specific oligonucleotide, was used to synthesize first-strand cDNA from all RNA. All cDNA was treated with uracil-DNA glycosylase and then went through a first 18-cycle PCR with the universal primers M1SS and BC2_uni_R. Concerning the study's data processing: For normalization, 1 million high-quality reads, each with a distinct molecular identifier, were randomly selected from each sample. Reads sharing molecular identifiers were discarded rather than binned into consensus sequences. MiTCR, set to a Q25 quality threshold and the strictest error-elimination algorithm, was used for CDR3 identification, clonotype clustering and error correction. A nonparametric unseen species model using Euler transformation provided a lower-bound estimate of total TCR beta diversity. TCRdb handled the public reads itself, with Q25 trimming in fastp and clone calling in MiXCR, and kept productive beta chains. For every CDR3 protein sequence, its rows merge into one entry that carries the most common genes and DNA. TCRdb assigned the V and J calls; the authors' analysis was not used. For this sample the table gives about 730,000 distinct CDR3 sequences, of which approximately 43% were detected only once. The ten largest account for 20% to 25% of the sample.

The paper as a whole reports these results and caveats: Compared with the aged group, the long-lived group had more naive CD4+ T cells, fewer expanded clones and increased TCR diversity, a pattern suggesting age selection. The percentage of naive T cells measured by flow cytometry correlated strongly with observed TCR beta diversity. Total diversity estimates from one million sequenced T cells were considered lower bounds and underestimates. As age increased, observed TCR beta diversity per million T cells dropped in a roughly linear way, and a significant reduction was already evident by age about 40. Since profiling was done on bulk unsorted PBMCs, naive and antigen-experienced compartments could not be conclusively compared. The CMV infection status of donors was not known, potentially confounding age-related changes in expanded clonotypes.

Of note for this clonotype: The clone's antigen remains unknown. This could be a read error, since a much larger clone is one nucleotide away.

The CDR3 has 14 amino acids, counting the end cysteine and phenylalanine. Only the CDR3 DNA is retained, 42 bases long and in frame from the first base. As encoded in the germline V gene (reference sequence), CDR1 is DFQATT while CDR2 is SNEGSKA. Cut back by 8 bases and 5 bases, the V and J ends lie 16 bases apart. Donors were 39 systemically healthy Caucasian individuals from Russia aged about 6 to 100 years. Around 10 milliliters of peripheral blood were collected from each donor into EDTA-treated Vacutainer tubes. PBMCs were isolated by Ficoll-Paque density-gradient centrifugation, with at least 7 million obtained per sample. Trizol reagent was used to extract total RNA from the PBMCs, yielding at least 5.5 micrograms per sample. For every donor, flow cytometry on a PBMC aliquot measured the percentage of naive CD45RAhigh/CD27high T cells.

The rearranged segments are TRBV20-1 and TRBJ1-6, with TRBD1 as a weak D call on 5 bases. This TCR was recovered from a woman in her sixties in good health. The material sequenced was blood. The nucleotide sequence is given as TGCAGTACTAACCGGGGCAGCAATAATTCACCCCTCCACTTT. The translation is CSTNRGSNNSPLHF.